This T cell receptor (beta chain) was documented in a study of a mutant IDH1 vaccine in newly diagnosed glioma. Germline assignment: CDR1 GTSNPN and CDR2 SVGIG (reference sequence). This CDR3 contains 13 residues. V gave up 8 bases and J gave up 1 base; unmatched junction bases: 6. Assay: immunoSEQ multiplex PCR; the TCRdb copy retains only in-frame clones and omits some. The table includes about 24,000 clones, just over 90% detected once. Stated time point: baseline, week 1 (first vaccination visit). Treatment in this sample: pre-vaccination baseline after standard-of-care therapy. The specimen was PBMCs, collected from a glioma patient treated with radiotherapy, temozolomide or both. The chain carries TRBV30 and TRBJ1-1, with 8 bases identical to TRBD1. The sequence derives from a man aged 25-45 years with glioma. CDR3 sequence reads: CAGLTGGNTEAFF. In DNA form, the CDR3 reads TGTGCCGGATTAACAGGGGGGAACACTGAAGCTTTCTTT.